This passage covers 9 T cell receptor beta chains from one sample sequenced in a study of T cells after yellow fever vaccination. TCRdb processed the 5' RACE reads anew with MiXCR; each CDR3 protein has one entry. The sample records approximately 300,000 distinct CDR3 sequences, over 8% being singletons. Specimen: PBMCs, collected on the day of the first yellow fever vaccination. Source of these receptors: a man between 18 and 29 years old who received the YFV17D yellow fever vaccine.

The V gene is TRBV2, the J gene TRBJ1-5; 8 bases are shared with TRBD1. Germline V gene sequence: CDR1 SNHLY, CDR2 FYNNEI. CDR3 length: 15 residues. With 3 bases clipped from V and 3 bases from J, the junction kept 4 bases outside the gene matches. For the CDR3, the DNA is TGTGCCAGCAGTGATCCGGGACAGGTCAATCAGCCCCAGCATTTT. Residues: CASSDPGQVNQPQHF.

The chain recombines TRBV7-8 with TRBJ2-7, with 11 bases lining up with TRBD2. The V gene's germline CDR1 is SGHVS and CDR2 FQNEAQ. The CDR3 contains 20 residues. After removal of 5 bases from V and 3 bases from J, the junction contained 21 bases not matched to a gene. In DNA, the CDR3 is TGTGCCAGCAGCCCATCGCTAGGGGATCCTAGCGGGGGGATGAGCTACGAGCAGTACTTC. Its protein is CASSPSLGDPSGGMSYEQYF. Drawing the rest from reference TRBV7-8 and TRBJ2-7, the complete variable domain is GAGVSQSPRYKVAKRGQDVALRCDPISGHVSLFWYQQALGQGPEFLTYFQNEAQLDKSGLPSDRFFAERPEGSVSTLKIQRTQQEDSAVYLCASSPSLGDPSGGMSYEQYFGPGTRLTVT.

This clonotype was counted ten times or more. The chain employs TRBV7-3 and TRBJ2-3; D is undetermined. This CDR3 is built from 14 residues. The V end lost 3 bases, the J end lost 0 bases, and 7 bases lay between the germline ends. Germline CDR1 and CDR2: SGHTA and FQGTGA. The CDR3 here is CASSFGLSTDTQYF. DNA of the CDR3: TGTGCCAGCAGCTTCGGGCTTAGCACAGATACGCAGTATTTT.

This clonotype was picked up many times. The V gene is TRBV4-1, the J gene TRBJ1-5; D uncertain. The V end was cut by 1 base, the J end by 4 bases, with 11 bases between. This CDR3 contains 15 residues. Germline CDR1 MGHRA, CDR2 YSYEKL. CDR3 sequence (DNA): TGCGCCAGCAGCCAAGGAAGAGACTGGAATCAGCCCCAGCATTTT. This sequence encodes CASSQGRDWNQPQHF.

V and J are TRBV7-3 and TRBJ2-3; 9 nucleotides agree with TRBD2. V was pared by 2 bases and J by 4 bases, with 4 bases of the junction left unmatched. CDR1 and CDR2 (germline): SGHTA, FQGTGA. The CDR3 consists of 15 residues. The CDR3 DNA reads TGTGCCAGCAGCTTAGCGGGGGGGTTCGCAGATACGCAGTATTTT. Its protein product is CASSLAGGFADTQYF.

This clonotype was seen only a few times. This chain joins TRBV2 and TRBJ2-3; possibly TRBD1 for D (6 bases). Per germline, CDR1 SNHLY and CDR2 FYNNEI. The CDR3 is 11 amino acids. V was cut by 11 bases and J by 3 bases, with 9 bases left in between. This chain's CDR3 is CALQGTDTQYF. DNA for the CDR3: TGTGCCCTTCAGGGGACAGATACGCAGTATTTT. The variable domain in full, with the rest retrieved from reference TRBV2 and TRBJ2-3, is EPEVTQTPSHQVTQMGQEVILRCVPISNHLYFYWYRQILGQKVEFLVSFYNNEISEKSEIFDDQFSVERPDGSNFTLKIRSTKLEDSAMYFCALQGTDTQYFGPGTRLTVL.

This chain uses TRBV6-4 with TRBJ2-1, with D perhaps TRBD2 (5 bases). V lost 4 bases, J lost 2 bases, and 12 bases lay in between. Germline V gene data show CDR1 as MRHNA and CDR2 as SNTAGT. The CDR3 length is 15 residues. The CDR3 region has the DNA TGTGCCAGCAGTGCTGGAGTAGCGACCTACAATGAGCAGTTCTTC. It is translated as CASSAGVATYNEQFF.

This clonotype has at least ten counts. The V and J genes are TRBV5-1 and TRBJ1-5; 9 bases agree with TRBD1. The CDR3 extends over 14 amino acids. V lost 4 bases and J lost 7; bases outside the gene matches: 6. Germline V gene sequence: CDR1 SGHRS, CDR2 YFSETQ. In DNA, the CDR3 is TGCGCCAGCAGCCCGACAGGGGGATACCAGCCCCAGCATTTT. Amino acids: CASSPTGGYQPQHF.

In its sample, this clonotype was seen a few times. The chain recombines TRBV13 with TRBJ1-3; D call uncertain. Germline V gene lookup returns CDR1 PRHDT and CDR2 FYEKMQ (reference sequence). Trimming stripped 5 bases from V and 1 base from J, with 9 bases between. CDR3 length equals 14 residues. The CDR3 DNA reads TGTGCCAGCAGCCCATCTTGGTCTGGAAACACCATATATTTT. Protein sequence: CASSPSWSGNTIYF.